The 8 T cell receptor beta chains below were found in one sample sequenced in a study of blood T cells in healthy people across ages. Next came a second PCR, run for about 7 to 12 cycles, which used a sample-barcoded 5' primer along with a J-beta primer mix. Via MiXCR, TCRdb re-called the 5' RACE reads, giving one row per CDR3 protein. The sample comprises hundreds of thousands of distinct CDR3 sequences, about 45% of which are singletons, and around 23% rests with the top ten. Sequenced material: blood. The receptors shown here come from a man older than 75 in good health.

This clonotype came up a few times. This chain connects TRBV2 to TRBJ1-2, with D perhaps matching TRBD1 (5 bases). V was cut by 4 bases and J by 3 bases, with 9 bases left in between. CDR1 and CDR2 (germline): SNHLY, FYNNEI. This CDR3 is 13 amino acids long. CDR3 in DNA: TGTGCCAGCAGTGCCCTCAGGGACTATGGCTACACCTTC. It is translated as CASSALRDYGYTF.

This clonotype has a handful of counts. This rearrangement joins TRBV20-1 to TRBJ2-7; 10 bases fit TRBD2. CDR1 is DFQATT, CDR2 SNEGSKA, per germline (reference sequence). J was trimmed by 2 bases and V by 3 bases; bases with no gene match: 10. The CDR3 contains 16 residues. CDR3 DNA sequence: TGCAGTGCTAGGGTCTCTAGCGGGGGCGACCCCTACGAGCAGTACTTC. Protein: CSARVSSGGDPYEQYF.

The V call is TRBV29-1, the J call TRBJ2-2; the match to TRBD2 covers 8 bases. The CDR3 loop spans 15 amino acids. Germline assignment: CDR1 SQVTM and CDR2 ANQGSEA. The V and J ends lost 6 bases and 0 bases, in that order; junction bases with no gene match: 6. The CDR3 DNA sequence: TGCAGCGTCTGGGCGGGGGGCGCGAACACCGGGGAGCTGTTTTTT. Translated, it gives CSVWAGGANTGELFF.

This clonotype has a handful of counts. The chain recombines TRBV20-1 with TRBJ2-7; TRBD2 matches at 12 bases. Trimming took 6 bases from V and 2 from J; bases not matched to a gene: 5. The CDR3 spans 14 residues. Germline V gene lookup returns CDR1 DFQATT and CDR2 SNEGSKA (reference sequence). The CDR3 DNA sequence: TGCAGTGCCATACTAGCGGGGGGCCCCTACGAGCAGTACTTC. As protein: CSAILAGGPYEQYF.

This clonotype was seen only a few times. The chain carries TRBV4-2 and TRBJ2-5; 8 bases match TRBD2. This CDR3 region has 17 residues. Germline trimming cut 0 bases from V and 2 bases from J; bases unmatched to any gene: 8. From germline, CDR1 is LGHNA and CDR2 YNFKEQ. CDR3 DNA sequence: TGTGCCAGCAGCCAAGATCGGGGAGCGGGAGTTCAAGAGACCCAGTACTTC. Protein: CASSQDRGAGVQETQYF.

This clonotype was seen a handful of times. The V and J genes are TRBV15 and TRBJ2-5; D perhaps matches TRBD2 (6 bases). This CDR3 region has 15 residues. The germline gives CDR1 LNHNV, CDR2 YYDKDF (reference sequence). Trimming left V 1 base short and J 3 bases short, with 12 bases between. The DNA of the CDR3 is TGTGCCACCAGCAGAGTAGGGAGGACGGAAGAGACCCAGTACTTC. The encoded protein is CATSRVGRTEETQYF.

As DNA, the CDR3 is TGTGCCAGCAGTCTGGGACAGGGTGGTTCGGTTATCTCACCCCTCCACTTT. Its protein product is CASSLGQGGSVISPLHF. This chain links TRBV12-3 or TRBV12-4 with TRBJ1-6; 9 positions match TRBD1. J was trimmed by 10 bases and V by 5 bases; bases with no gene match: 15. The CDR3 covers 17 residues.

This rearrangement joins TRBV6-6 to TRBJ2-1; 8 nucleotides agree with TRBD2. Trimming at V came to 3 bases and at J to 3 bases, leaving 4 bases not matched to a gene. CDR1 MNHNY and CDR2 SVGAGI come from the germline V gene (reference sequence). CDR3 length equals 15 residues. The DNA for the CDR3 is TGTGCCAGCAGTTATAGCGGGGCCGGCTACAATGAGCAGTTCTTC. Translated, it gives CASSYSGAGYNEQFF.